The clone carrying this T cell receptor beta chain was seen only once. The antigen is not known. The data are from a study of shared clonotypes between healthy human individuals. General study points: An expected dependence of interdonor clonotype sharing on sequencing depth was noted. Clonotypes shared by all four sorted-subset donors had higher generation probabilities than non-shared clonotypes.

The CDR3 loop spans 15 amino acids. Germline CDR1 is SGDLS and CDR2 is YYNGEE. V was pared by 0 bases and J by 6 bases, with 13 bases between. CD8 cells regarded as naive lacked CD45RO, were positively chosen for CCR7, and omitted terminally differentiated effector memory CD45RA+ cells. Genomic DNA of every subset was divided equally among multiple immunoSEQ plates. Original data processing: ImmunoSEQ junction-only sequences lacked quality scores, so their filtering differed. Repertoires were generated with immunoSEQ multiplex PCR, while TCRdb's copy carries only in-frame clones and drops some. That table furnishes V, J and clone size, whereas the DNA furnished D and trimming. The data hold hundreds of thousands of clones, with around 90% observed a single time.

This sequence joins TRBV9 and TRBJ2-1; tentatively, D is TRBD2 (5 bases). Sequencing was done on a sample of naive CD8+ T cells sorted from blood. The receptor was isolated from a man aged 25-45 years in good health. The CDR3 coding sequence is TGTGCCAGCAGCGTAGGGACTTCTCTGGGCAATGAGCAGTTCTTC. It codes for CASSVGTSLGNEQFF.